The present T cell receptor (beta chain) was sequenced within a study of T cell responses to AZD1222 COVID-19 vaccine. The CDR3 covers 13 residues. The germline V gene has CDR1 MNHEY and CDR2 SMNVEV (reference sequence). V was shortened by 3 bases and J by 3 bases, with 6 bases between the two germline ends. Study-wide results and caveats: The peak T cell response came first, and repertoires were sampled only after it.

Sequenced by immunoSEQ multiplex PCR; TCRdb stores in-frame clones only, minus some. The table records approximately 77,000 clones, 92% of them present only once. For this clone: Its target is not known.

The rearrangement links TRBV27 to TRBJ2-1; D is ambiguous. The specimen comprised peripheral blood, sampled 28 days after the second AZD1222 dose. The TCR originated in an adult who received the AZD1222 COVID-19 vaccine. This CDR3 reads CASSFDDYNEQFF. The CDR3 DNA reads TGTGCCAGCAGTTTTGACGACTACAATGAGCAGTTCTTC.